The entry below gives a single T cell receptor (beta chain) sequence along with its context. Its antigen is undetermined. PCR primers comprised 60 Vbeta and 13 Jbeta primers. Some clones are missing from TCRdb's copy, which holds only in-frame ones; the method was immunoSEQ multiplex PCR. Among 150,000 to 200,000 clones, approximately 71% were seen once, and the ten largest hold 3.5% to 5%. The data belong to a study of cytomegalovirus exposure and HLA in healthy donors. The study's findings and limits: Most TCR beta V segments were productive about 87% or about 30% of the time in an earlier analysis.

V shed 8 bases and J shed 3 bases, with 11 bases lying between them. The CDR3 is made up of 12 amino acids. Germline V gene sequence: CDR1 SEHNR, CDR2 FQNEAQ (reference sequence). The chain combines TRBV7-9 with TRBJ2-7; D might be TRBD1 (6 bases). The sample was PBMCs. This clonotype originated in a woman younger than 30 in good health and CMV-seropositive. DNA for the CDR3: TGTGCCAGCGGACAGTTCGACTACGAGCAGTACTTC. Protein: CASGQFDYEQYF.